Following are 31 T cell receptor beta chains from one sample sequenced in a study of blood T cells in healthy people across ages (dated by TCRdb to between 2014 and 2017). The library was generated by 5' RACE. Instrument on record: Illumina HiSeq 2500. A second roughly 6 to 11 cycle PCR used a sample-barcoded 5' primer and a J-beta primer mix. The public reads were quality trimmed at Q25 with fastp and then assembled into clones with MiXCR by TCRdb, keeping productive beta chains. Entries that share a CDR3 protein sequence are merged under the most common genes and DNA. A total of approximately 770,000 distinct CDR3 sequences appear in this sample, over 45% of them only once. The ten largest account for 22% of the sample. The sequenced sample consisted of blood. The receptors stem from a man aged 25-40 years in good health.

As DNA, the CDR3 is TGTGCCAGCAAGGGAGTATCGTGGACAGGTTACAATGAGCAGTTCTTC. Amino acid sequence: CASKGVSWTGYNEQFF. J is TRBJ2-1 and V is TRBV2; 7 positions match TRBD1. Losses at the gene ends were 7 bases for V and 4 bases for J; bases not matched to a gene: 13. The CDR3 covers 16 residues. CDR1 and CDR2 from the germline V gene are SNHLY and FYNNEI.

J is TRBJ2-1 and V is TRBV28; the match to TRBD1 covers 7 bases. From germline, CDR1 is MDHEN and CDR2 SYDVKM. This CDR3 has 16 amino acids. V was clipped by 5 bases and J by 5 bases; unmatched bases: 12. This CDR3 reads CASSTLGTVGNNEQFF. The CDR3 nucleotides are TGTGCCAGCAGTACCCTCGGGACAGTAGGGAACAATGAGCAGTTCTTC.

This clonotype was observed a few times. J is TRBJ2-5 and V is TRBV7-2, with D tentatively TRBD2 (6 bases). CDR1 and CDR2 from the germline V gene are SGHTA and FQGNSA. V lost 2 bases to trimming and J lost 1 base, with 8 bases between them. This CDR3 is 14 amino acids long. The DNA for the CDR3 is TGTGCCAGCAGCTTAATTAGCGGCCAAGAGACCCAGTACTTC. The encoded protein is CASSLISGQETQYF.

The V call is TRBV2, the J call TRBJ2-3; D is undetermined. Germline assignment: CDR1 SNHLY and CDR2 FYNNEI. This CDR3 comprises 16 residues. Trimming removed 4 bases at V and 1 base at J, with 15 bases between. CDR3 nucleotides: TGTGCCAGCAGTGCTGTGCTAACCGTCCGCACAGATACGCAGTATTTT. It specifies CASSAVLTVRTDTQYF.

V gene TRBV27 combines with J gene TRBJ2-3; 9 bases fit TRBD2. The CDR3 has 17 amino acids. The V segment lost 0 bases and the J segment 4 bases; nucleotides outside the gene matches: 8. Germline V lookup: CDR1 MNHEY, CDR2 SMNVEV (reference sequence). The CDR3 region is CASSLSGGGRAADTQYF. CDR3 bases: TGTGCCAGCAGTTTATCGGGTGGCGGGAGGGCCGCAGATACGCAGTATTTT.

V is TRBV27 and J is TRBJ2-7; TRBD2 matches 7 bases. The CDR3 consists of 16 residues. Per the germline V gene, CDR1 is MNHEY and CDR2 is SMNVEV (reference sequence). With 2 bases clipped from V and 2 bases from J, the junction kept 9 bases outside the gene matches. The CDR3 protein is CASSLRLAANAYEQYF. CDR3 coding DNA: TGTGCCAGCAGTTTAAGGCTAGCGGCCAATGCCTACGAGCAGTACTTC.

There are a few counts of this clonotype. V gene TRBV7-6 combines with J gene TRBJ1-2; 7 nucleotides match TRBD1. This CDR3 has 14 residues. Trimming removed 5 bases from V and 7 bases from J; junction bases left unmatched: 10. The germline V gene has CDR1 SGHVS and CDR2 FNYEAQ. CDR3 region: CASSPSQGQGGYTF. For the CDR3, the DNA is TGTGCCAGCAGCCCCTCACAGGGGCAAGGTGGCTACACCTTC. The full variable domain, rest sourced from reference TRBV7-6 and TRBJ1-2, is GAGVSQSPRYKVTKRGQDVALRCDPISGHVSLYWYRQALGQGPEFLTYFNYEAQQDKSGLPNDRFSAERPEGSISTLTIQRTEQRDSAMYRCASSPSQGQGGYTFGSGTRLTVV.

The chain links TRBV19 to TRBJ1-4; no clear D gene. V was clipped by 2 bases and J by 3 bases, with 7 bases between them. Looked up from germline, CDR1 is LNHDA and CDR2 is SQIVND (reference sequence). The CDR3 is 14 amino acids. The CDR3, as DNA: TGTGCCAGTAGTATACGGGCAGCTAATGAAAAACTGTTTTTT. Its protein is CASSIRAANEKLFF.

The chain is built from TRBV5-1 and TRBJ2-7, with a tentative D call TRBD1 (5 bases). Per the germline V gene, CDR1 is SGHRS and CDR2 is YFSETQ. Trimming pared 2 bases from V and 0 bases from J, leaving 18 bases between. The CDR3 runs to 17 residues. This CDR3 reads CASSFSWGSQSSYEQYF. Here the CDR3 DNA reads TGCGCCAGCAGCTTTAGCTGGGGCAGCCAAAGCTCCTACGAGCAGTACTTC.

The rearrangement joins TRBV12-3 or TRBV12-4 to TRBJ2-5, with D perhaps TRBD1 or TRBD2 (5 bases each). Trimming took off 7 bases at V and 5 bases at J, with 17 bases between the two ends. This CDR3 region has 14 residues. The CDR3 here is CASTPRGFGETQYF. CDR3 nucleotides: TGTGCCAGCACCCCCCGGGGCTTCGGGGAGACCCAGTACTTC.

J is TRBJ1-2 and V is TRBV5-4, with D possibly matching TRBD1 (5 bases). There are 14 residues in the CDR3. The V end lost 3 bases, the J end lost 2 bases, and 11 bases lay between the germline ends. Germline V CDR1 and CDR2: SGHNT, YYREEE (reference sequence). In DNA, the CDR3 is TGTGCCAGCAGCTCTGCGGACATCAACTATGGCTACACCTTC. Its protein is CASSSADINYGYTF. Complete variable domain (other parts from reference TRBV5-4 and TRBJ1-2): ETGVTQSPTHLIKTRGQQVTLRCSSQSGHNTVSWYQQALGQGPQFIFQYYREEENGRGNFPPRFSGLQFPNYSSELNVNALELDDSALYLCASSSADINYGYTFGSGTRLTVV.

The chain links TRBV29-1 to TRBJ1-2; 7 positions match TRBD1. Germline CDR1 and CDR2: SQVTM and ANQGSEA. The CDR3 runs to 17 residues. Losses at the gene ends were 6 bases for V and 4 bases for J; bases not matched to a gene: 20. Here the CDR3 reads CSVGLQGGGGFGYGYTF. CDR3 nucleotides: TGCAGCGTCGGCTTACAGGGAGGAGGGGGCTTTGGCTATGGCTACACCTTC.

This clonotype was counted only a few times. The chain links TRBV29-1 to TRBJ2-7; TRBD1 matches at 9 bases. The ends lost 7 bases at V and 7 bases at J; junction bases unmatched: 8. The germline V gene encodes CDR1 SQVTM and CDR2 ANQGSEA. The CDR3 spans 12 residues. Here the CDR3 DNA reads TGCAGCGCCTGGACAGGGGTGAGGGAGCAGTACTTC. Protein sequence: CSAWTGVREQYF.

The chain carries TRBV4-1 and TRBJ1-2; 9 positions match TRBD1. In germline, CDR1 is MGHRA, CDR2 YSYEKL. V was pared by 2 bases and J by 8 bases, with 6 bases of the junction left unmatched. The CDR3 covers 14 residues. Here the CDR3 DNA reads TGCGCCAGCAGCCAATTGGGACAGGGAGGGGGCTACACCTTC. It encodes CASSQLGQGGGYTF.

This clonotype was counted between two and nine times. V is TRBV6-5 and J is TRBJ2-1; D is unclear. The CDR3 has 16 amino acids. CDR1 MNHEY and CDR2 SVGAGI come from the germline V gene. Trimming stripped 3 bases from V and 5 bases from J, with 17 bases between. The CDR3 bases are TGTGCCAGCAGTTATGGTCCGAGGCTAGATGACAATGAGCAGTTCTTC. This translates into CASSYGPRLDDNEQFF.

The gene calls are TRBV29-1 and TRBJ2-1, with D perhaps TRBD1 or TRBD2 (5 bases each). The CDR3 has 14 residues. Trimming removed 6 bases at V and 0 bases at J, with 12 bases between. Germline-derived CDR1 and CDR2 are SQVTM and ANQGSEA. CDR3 coding DNA: TGCAGCGTGGCTCGGGGCCCCTCCTACAATGAGCAGTTCTTC. Residues: CSVARGPSYNEQFF.

The chain has TRBV9 and TRBJ2-5; D might be TRBD1 (5 bases). This CDR3 is 15 amino acids long. V was shortened by 1 base and J by 2 bases, with 12 bases between the two germline ends. CDR1 and CDR2 (germline): SGDLS, YYNGEE. In DNA form, the CDR3 reads TGTGCCAGCAGCGTATGGCAGGGTCCGCAAGAGACCCAGTACTTC. Amino acid sequence: CASSVWQGPQETQYF. Together with reference TRBV9 and TRBJ2-5, the CDR3 gives the full variable domain: DSGVTQTPKHLITATGQRVTLRCSPRSGDLSVYWYQQSLDQGLQFLIQYYNGEERAKGNILERFSAQQFPDLHSELNLSSLELGDSALYFCASSVWQGPQETQYFGPGTRLLVL.

The chain joins TRBV20-1 to TRBJ1-3, with D perhaps matching TRBD1 (5 bases). The V gene's germline CDR1 is DFQATT and CDR2 SNEGSKA (reference sequence). This CDR3 contains 14 residues. V shed 0 bases and J shed 6 bases, with 12 bases lying between them. Here the CDR3 reads CSARDSGGSNTIYF. The CDR3 DNA reads TGCAGTGCTAGAGATAGCGGGGGGTCAAACACCATATATTTT.

The chain combines TRBV7-9 with TRBJ1-2; D may be TRBD1 (5 bases). The CDR3 covers 12 residues. The V end lost 7 bases, the J end lost 7 bases, and 13 bases lay between the germline ends. Germline V gene data show CDR1 as SEHNR and CDR2 as FQNEAQ (reference sequence). The CDR3 reads CASNIQGRGYTF. The CDR3, as DNA: TGTGCCAGCAACATTCAGGGACGTGGCTACACCTTC.

The chain uses TRBV10-3 and TRBJ2-7; a weak D match, TRBD1 (6 bases). Trimming cost V 5 bases and J 4 bases, with 12 bases left between them. The CDR3 is 13 residues long. CDR1 and CDR2 (germline): ENHRY, SYGVKD. The DNA of the CDR3 is TGTGCCATCAGTAGTCAGGGGTGGTACGAGCAGTACTTC. Amino acid sequence: CAISSQGWYEQYF.

Notes on this clonotype: At one end, the junction sequence differs from germline, possibly due to a read error. V usage is TRBV4-2 and J usage is TRBJ2-4; 14 positions agree with TRBD2. The J call may be in error: the DNA end matches TRBJ2-5 better. Germline values: CDR1 LGHNA, CDR2 YNFKEQ. The CDR3 has 17 residues. CDR3 coding DNA: TGTGTCAGCAGCCAAGGGACTAGCGGGGGTGTGGTGGAGACCCAGTACTTC. This translates into CVSSQGTSGGVVETQYF.

The chain employs TRBV2 and TRBJ1-2; TRBD1 might be the D (5 bases). CDR1 and CDR2 from the germline V gene are SNHLY and FYNNEI. The germline V and J ends were trimmed by 6 bases and 5 bases, with 13 bases remaining between them. This CDR3 has 13 residues. This CDR3 reads CASRRDGDYGYTF. The CDR3 DNA is TGTGCCAGCAGGCGGGACGGCGATTATGGCTACACCTTC.

This clonotype was counted a few times. The chain combines TRBV4-2 with TRBJ1-2; possibly TRBD1 for D (6 bases). V lost 0 bases and J lost 4, with 15 bases in between. The CDR3 sequence is 16 residues long. Germline V gives CDR1 LGHNA, CDR2 YNFKEQ. The CDR3 sequence: CASSQDPGGGLYGYTF. In DNA, the CDR3 is TGTGCCAGCAGCCAAGATCCTGGGGGGGGCCTCTATGGCTACACCTTC.

The chain has TRBV25-1 and TRBJ2-3; maybe TRBD2 (5 bases). Germline assignment: CDR1 MGHDK and CDR2 SYGVNS. Trimming took 3 bases from V and 2 from J, leaving 12 bases between them. This CDR3 contains 15 residues. In DNA form, the CDR3 reads TGTGCCAGCAGTGATGCAGAGACTATCACAGATACGCAGTATTTT. Its protein is CASSDAETITDTQYF.

V and J are TRBV6-2 or TRBV6-3 and TRBJ2-3, with 8 bases that match TRBD2. Germline V lookup: CDR1 MNHEY, CDR2 SVGEGT. V lost 8 bases, J lost 7 bases, and 8 bases stayed unmatched. The CDR3 spans 13 residues. The CDR3 DNA reads as TGTGCCAGCGGGAACGCGGGAGGACATACGCAGTATTTT. Translating gives CASGNAGGHTQYF.

There are many counts of this clonotype. This sequence joins TRBV6-2 or TRBV6-3 and TRBJ2-7; no definite D call. Germline CDR1 is MNHEY and CDR2 is SVGEGT. Trimming cost V 5 bases and J 3 bases, with 5 bases left between them. CDR3 length equals 11 residues. CDR3 in DNA: TGTGCCAGCAGTACGTACTACGAGCAGTACTTC. This encodes CASSTYYEQYF.

The genes are TRBV18 and TRBJ2-5; D tentatively fits TRBD1 or TRBD2 (5 bases each). Trimming pared 4 bases from V and 8 bases from J, leaving 14 bases between. Germline V gene sequence: CDR1 KGHSH, CDR2 LQKENI. The CDR3 extends over 13 amino acids. This CDR3 reads CASSLDNSGTQYF. DNA of the CDR3: TGTGCCAGCTCACTGGACAATTCGGGAACCCAGTACTTC.

The chain employs TRBV5-1 and TRBJ2-5, with D perhaps matching TRBD2 (5 bases). V was shortened by 4 bases and J by 5 bases, with 18 bases between the two germline ends. This CDR3 is built from 15 residues. In germline, CDR1 is SGHRS, CDR2 YFSETQ. The CDR3 protein is CASSPTRPSKETQYF. The CDR3 DNA is TGCGCCAGCAGCCCAACGCGGCCTAGCAAGGAGACCCAGTACTTC.

There are a few counts of this clonotype. This chain connects TRBV20-1 to TRBJ2-1; no clear D gene. V lost 2 bases to trimming and J lost 10 bases, with 6 bases between them. The CDR3 covers 10 residues. The germline CDR1 and CDR2 sequences are DFQATT and SNEGSKA (reference sequence). The CDR3 bases are TGCAGTGCTAGATCCCTAGAGCAGTTCTTC. Amino acid sequence: CSARSLEQFF.

The chain's CDR3 is CSASSNGRAQETQYF. The CDR3 nucleotides are TGCAGTGCTAGTTCGAACGGGAGGGCCCAAGAGACCCAGTACTTC. The rearrangement uses TRBV20-1 and TRBJ2-5, with 8 bases lining up with TRBD2. The junction had 7 bases not matched to a gene; V was cut back by 3 bases and J by 1 base. This CDR3 comprises 15 residues. Germline V CDR1 and CDR2: DFQATT, SNEGSKA (reference sequence).

As for this clonotype: An end of the junction differs from the germline gene, which may be a read error. The rearrangement links TRBV20-1 to TRBJ1-1; D unresolved. Germline assignment: CDR1 DFQATT and CDR2 SNEGSKA (reference sequence). This CDR3 contains 12 residues. CDR3 nucleotides: TGCAGGGCTAGAGATCCGAACACTGAAGCTTTCTTT. It specifies CRARDPNTEAFF.